This is a list of T cell receptor beta chains from one sample in a study of T cells in Graves' hyperthyroidism and ophthalmopathy. TCRdb reanalysed the multiplex PCR reads using MiXCR and keeps one entry per CDR3 protein. This sample has about half a million distinct CDR3 sequences, with 20% to 25% found just once. Sequences were obtained from blood. The receptors come from a woman in her sixties or seventies with Graves' ophthalmopathy. The CDR3 runs from the conserved cysteine through the conserved F or W. The D gene is left open where the match is weak. The listing skips clone size in some rows; elsewhere it reads once, few, many or a size class.

d_gene: NA
v_gene: TRBV3-1
abundance: few
j_gene: TRBJ1-2
CDR3nt: TGTGCCAGCAGCCCCGGGTACGGGGAGGTAGGCTACACCTTC
CDR3aa: CASSPGYGEVGYTF

d_gene: NA
v_gene: TRBV30
abundance: many
j_gene: TRBJ1-1
CDR3nt: TGTGCCTGGACTCGGGCTCTCCTTAGAACTGAAGCTTTCTTT
CDR3aa: CAWTRALLRTEAFF

d_gene: NA
v_gene: TRBV19
abundance: NA
j_gene: TRBJ2-1
CDR3nt: TGTGCCAGTAGTGAGTTAACAGGGCCCCGGGACAATGAGCAGTTCTTC
CDR3aa: CASSELTGPRDNEQFF

d_gene: NA
v_gene: TRBV3-1
abundance: NA
j_gene: TRBJ2-5
CDR3nt: TGTGCCAGCAGCCAAGATAGGGCCCCCGAGGGAGAGACCCAGTACTTC
CDR3aa: CASSQDRAPEGETQYF

d_gene: NA
v_gene: TRBV30
abundance: few
j_gene: TRBJ1-6
CDR3nt: TGTGCCTGGAGTACGAATAATTCACCCCTCCACTTT
CDR3aa: CAWSTNNSPLHF

d_gene: NA
v_gene: TRBV3-1
abundance: NA
j_gene: TRBJ2-2
CDR3nt: TGTGCCAGCAGCCAATTAGACCTAGCGAACACCGGGGAGCTGTTTTTT
CDR3aa: CASSQLDLANTGELFF

d_gene: NA
v_gene: TRBV18
abundance: NA
j_gene: TRBJ2-5
CDR3nt: TGTGCCAGCTCACAAGACCAGCGGGTTCAAGAGACCCAGTACTTC
CDR3aa: CASSQDQRVQETQYF

d_gene: TRBD2
v_gene: TRBV7-2
abundance: once
j_gene: TRBJ2-1
CDR3nt: TGTGCCAGCAGCCCCGTGGCTAGCGGAAACAATGAGCAGTTCTTC
CDR3aa: CASSPVASGNNEQFF

d_gene: NA
v_gene: TRBV9
abundance: few
j_gene: TRBJ2-1
CDR3nt: TGTGCCAGCAGCGTAGAGTTGACAGCAAATGAGCAGTTCTTC
CDR3aa: CASSVELTANEQFF

d_gene: NA
v_gene: TRBV6-9
abundance: once
j_gene: TRBJ1-2
CDR3nt: TGTGCCAGCAGTTATGGGGATTGGGATGTCTATGGCTACACCTTC
CDR3aa: CASSYGDWDVYGYTF

d_gene: NA
v_gene: TRBV12-3/TRBV12-4
abundance: many
j_gene: TRBJ2-7
CDR3nt: TGTGCCAGCAGTTTTCGTGGTTTAGGCGGCGAGCAGTACTTC
CDR3aa: CASSFRGLGGEQYF